This T cell receptor beta chain was identified during a study of control samples from healthy donors and cancer patients (TCRdb year 2020). About this clone itself: The target of this receptor is not known. Within one base of it there is no much larger clone, and no base qualities were kept.

The library was generated by the immunoSEQ multiplex PCR assay. This immuneACCESS table, as held by TCRdb, lists in-frame sequences with V and J called but not all clones. Of the missing ones, under half trace to an unresolved V gene in checked studies; the others have no known cause. The sample table holds 90,000 to 100,000 clones, of which around 80% were seen once. The ten largest account for over 9.5% of the sample. Sequencing used blood. This sequence originates from a woman in her twenties or thirties in good health.

The DNA reads as follows: TGCGCCAGCAGCTCCGGGACGTCGAACACCGGGGAGCTGTTTTTT. Translated, this is CASSSGTSNTGELFF. The V and J segments used are TRBV10-1 and TRBJ2-2, with the D call perhaps TRBD1 or TRBD2, as 5 bases match in each case. Cut back by 6 bases and 0 bases, the V and J ends lie 11 bases apart. The germline V gene (reference sequence) yields WNHNN for CDR1 and SYGVQD for CDR2. Counted from cysteine to phenylalanine, this CDR3 has 15 amino acids. Only the CDR3 part of the read is kept: 45 bases, read in frame from the first base.